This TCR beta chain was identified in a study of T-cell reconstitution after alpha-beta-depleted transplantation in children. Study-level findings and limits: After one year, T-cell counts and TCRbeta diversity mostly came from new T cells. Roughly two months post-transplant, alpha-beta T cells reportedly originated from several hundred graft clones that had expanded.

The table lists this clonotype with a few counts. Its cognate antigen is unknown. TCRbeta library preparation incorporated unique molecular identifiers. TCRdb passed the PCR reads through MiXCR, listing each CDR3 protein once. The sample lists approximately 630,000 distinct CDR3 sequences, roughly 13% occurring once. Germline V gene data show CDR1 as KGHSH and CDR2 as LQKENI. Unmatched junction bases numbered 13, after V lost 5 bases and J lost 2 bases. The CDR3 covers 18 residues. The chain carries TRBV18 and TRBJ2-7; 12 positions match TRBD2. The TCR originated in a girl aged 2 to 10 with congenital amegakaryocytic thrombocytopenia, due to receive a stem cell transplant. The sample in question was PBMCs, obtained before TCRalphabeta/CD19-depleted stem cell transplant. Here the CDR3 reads CASSEGTGRTSGTYEQYF. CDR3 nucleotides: TGTGCCAGCTCAGAGGGGACAGGCAGGACTAGCGGGACCTACGAGCAGTACTTC.